A selection of T cell receptor beta chains follows, all from one sample in a study of T-cell reconstitution after alpha-beta-depleted transplantation in children. MiXCR, run by TCRdb on the PCR reads, gives a single entry per CDR3 protein. The data contain about 350,000 distinct CDR3 sequences, 10% to 15% of them singletons. Specimen: PBMCs, collected from the stem cell graft. Receptors originate from a human donor who donated a stem cell graft to a child with Fanconi anemia. Each CDR3 is given with its conserved first and last residue. Each record gives: clone size, V gene, D gene, J gene, CDR3 protein, CDR3 DNA. The D gene is left open where the match is weak. Where a row states a size, it is once, few, many or the class of an expanded clone; other rows omit it.

>few|TRBV4-3|NA|TRBJ2-2
CASSREAVGIGELFF
TGCGCCAGCAGCCGGGAGGCAGTTGGTATCGGGGAGCTGTTTTTT
>NA|TRBV24-1|NA|TRBJ2-1
CATSYGGQGGDNEQFF
TGTGCCACCAGTTACGGGGGGCAGGGCGGCGACAATGAGCAGTTCTTC
>many|TRBV7-6|NA|TRBJ1-5
CASSLMGANQPQHF
TGTGCCAGCAGCTTAATGGGGGCGAATCAGCCCCAGCATTTT
>NA|TRBV12-3/TRBV12-4|TRBD1|TRBJ1-2
CASNPTGSGGYTF
TGTGCCAGCAATCCGACAGGGAGTGGCGGCTACACCTTC
>many|TRBV11-2|NA|TRBJ1-2
CASSLGLTGLYGYTF
TGTGCCAGCAGTCTGGGACTAACAGGTCTCTATGGCTACACCTTC
>NA|TRBV6-5|NA|TRBJ2-5
CASSYLHEETQYF
TGTGCCAGCAGTTACCTCCATGAAGAGACCCAGTACTTC
>NA|TRBV7-3|NA|TRBJ2-5
CASSTYAQETQYF
TGTGCCAGCAGCACATACGCTCAAGAGACCCAGTACTTC
>few|TRBV30|NA|TRBJ2-3
CACKRRTSTDTQYF
TGTGCCTGTAAGCGCAGAACTAGCACAGATACGCAGTATTTT
>NA|TRBV12-3/TRBV12-4|NA|TRBJ2-3
CASGGTLTDTQYF
TGTGCCAGCGGGGGAACCTTGACAGATACGCAGTATTTT
>few|TRBV15|TRBD1|TRBJ2-2
CATMTGGYTGELFF
TGTGCCACCATGACAGGGGGCTACACCGGGGAGCTGTTTTTT
>NA|TRBV4-3|NA|TRBJ1-2
CASSQDQGSYGYTF
TGCGCCAGCAGCCAAGATCAAGGGTCCTATGGCTACACCTTC
>many|TRBV5-1|TRBD1|TRBJ1-1
CASSLGTGQEAFF
TGCGCCAGCAGCCTCGGGACAGGACAAGAAGCTTTCTTT
>many|TRBV5-1|NA|TRBJ2-3
CASSFWGRDTQYF
TGCGCCAGCAGCTTTTGGGGACGAGATACGCAGTATTTT
>few|TRBV6-2/TRBV6-3|TRBD1|TRBJ2-1
CASSYLFWQGANEQFF
TGTGCCAGCAGTTACTTGTTCTGGCAGGGGGCGAATGAGCAGTTCTTC
>few|TRBV12-3/TRBV12-4|NA|TRBJ2-1
CASSLGTLEQFF
TGTGCCAGCAGTTTAGGGACATTGGAGCAGTTCTTC
>many|TRBV5-5|NA|TRBJ1-5
CASSNWGGGSNQPQHF
TGTGCCAGCAGTAATTGGGGTGGGGGTAGCAATCAGCCCCAGCATTTT
>few|TRBV7-8|TRBD1|TRBJ2-7
CASSPRPGQSSYEQYF
TGTGCCAGCAGCCCCAGACCGGGACAGAGCTCCTACGAGCAGTACTTC
>NA|TRBV7-9|TRBD2|TRBJ2-3
CASQGGGPMGQYF
TGTGCCAGCCAGGGCGGGGGGCCCATGGGGCAGTATTTT
>NA|TRBV12-3/TRBV12-4|TRBD1|TRBJ2-5
CASFPGQAFQETQYF
TGTGCCAGCTTCCCGGGACAGGCTTTCCAAGAGACCCAGTACTTC
>NA|TRBV5-5|TRBD2|TRBJ2-3
CASGSGYLGTDTQYF
TGTGCCAGCGGTAGCGGGTACCTTGGCACAGATACGCAGTATTTT
>NA|TRBV6-1|TRBD1|TRBJ1-5
CASSPTGGGQPQHF
TGTGCCAGCAGTCCTACAGGGGGCGGTCAGCCCCAGCATTTT
>NA|TRBV6-5|NA|TRBJ2-3
CASIRHSQSITDTQYF
TGTGCCAGCATTAGACATTCGCAGTCCATCACAGATACGCAGTATTTT